This is a list of T cell receptor beta chains from one sample in a study of blood T cell repertoires in COVID-19. TCRdb's table, derived via immunoSEQ multiplex PCR, lists solely in-frame clones and lacks some. The top ten hold 4.6% of the sample, which has around 270,000 clones, around 89% seen once. Material for sequencing was peripheral blood. The receptors were gathered from a man in his forties or fifties with acute or convalescent COVID-19. Both conserved end residues are part of each CDR3.

length,J,V,CDR3
12,TRBJ1-1,TRBV5-8,CASNRVGAEAFF
17,TRBJ2-1,TRBV24-1,CATSDPGQGRRPHEQFF
14,TRBJ2-7,TRBV7-2,CASSYYRGPYEQYF
18,TRBJ1-2,TRBV5-3,CARRFDRDRDHLGHGYTF
15,TRBJ1-2,TRBV5-4,CASSATPGANYGYTF
11,TRBJ2-1,TRBV12-3/TRBV12-4,CASSLLDEQFF
15,TRBJ2-1,TRBV10-2,CASSPSAPSYNEQFF
11,TRBJ2-3,TRBV12-5,CASGRGRGQYF
14,TRBJ1-2,TRBV7-9,CASSPTGVYYGYTF
15,TRBJ2-7,TRBV6-1,CASSEGLGATDEQYF
13,TRBJ1-5,TRBV6-5,CASSTDRDQPQHF
13,TRBJ2-5,TRBV6-5,CASRPLTGSAQYF
16,TRBJ2-3,TRBV6-2/TRBV6-3,CASSTRQGASTDTQYF
13,TRBJ2-3,TRBV12-3/TRBV12-4,CASTGGSTDTQYF
11,TRBJ1-4,TRBV5-8,CASSGQEKLFF
14,TRBJ1-2,TRBV6-6,CASSYLPPNYGYTF
13,TRBJ2-2,TRBV10-3,CAISARADGELFF
13,TRBJ2-3,TRBV29-1,CSVSYTGTDTQYF
15,TRBJ2-1,TRBV5-1,CASSLVRDSYNEQFF
18,TRBJ2-2,TRBV10-3,CAISDGGTGGADTGELFF
19,TRBJ1-5,TRBV5-6,CASSFRSTQGQVLPVAQHF
17,TRBJ2-3,TRBV18,CASSPLHSGDRTDTQYF
18,TRBJ2-1,TRBV23-1,CASSRRPSGGPAYNEQFF
15,TRBJ2-2,TRBV6-5,CASSYTGDSTGELFF
15,TRBJ1-6,TRBV11-2,CASSLAWDRDSPLHF
13,TRBJ1-2,TRBV3-1/TRBV3-2,CASSQVPGNGYTF
15,TRBJ1-1,TRBV11-2,CASSLARGRSTEAFF
14,TRBJ1-1,TRBV27,CASSVTWDRGSAFF
15,TRBJ2-3,TRBV5-1,CASSTSGTGSDTQYF
15,TRBJ2-1,TRBV24-1,CATSDAGFSGNEQFF
13,TRBJ1-1,TRBV19,CASSKQGAGEAFF
12,TRBJ2-7,TRBV6-5,CASSGGTYEQYF